Below, one T cell receptor (beta chain) is given with its context. Its antigen is undetermined. It was from about 21-30 mg of unsorted bulk tissue that RNA and DNA were co-extracted. Through surgical resection, the patients' primary liver carcinoma was treated. TCR beta cDNA was prepared out of roughly 0.5 ug total RNA by means of a constant-region primer. Nested multiplex PCR, run for three rounds with slightly modified ARM-PCR, yielded TCR beta libraries. TCRdb analysed the multiplex PCR reads with MiXCR anew, one entry per CDR3 protein. The sample has approximately 120,000 distinct CDR3 sequences, approximately 64% seen once. The sample is drawn from a study of tumor-infiltrating lymphocytes in primary liver carcinoma. Study-level findings and limits: Merely some 8-25% of top clones spanned all five tumor regions. Tumor-adjacent and tumor-blood pairs showed less overlap than tumor region pairs.

The clonotype comes from a woman aged 60-75 years with primary liver carcinoma and hepatitis B virus infection. Specimen: liver tumor tissue from sampling region 3. Regarding subset: tumor region T3, left-lateral pole.

The CDR3 DNA sequence: TGTGCCAGCAGTATGCTAACTAGCGGGTTAGATACGCAGTATTTT. It codes for CASSMLTSGLDTQYF. This chain uses TRBV5-5 with TRBJ2-3; 9 nucleotides line up with TRBD2. Per germline, CDR1 SGHKS and CDR2 YYEKEE (reference sequence). The CDR3 has 15 amino acids. Unmatched junction bases numbered 9, after V lost 5 bases and J lost 5 bases.